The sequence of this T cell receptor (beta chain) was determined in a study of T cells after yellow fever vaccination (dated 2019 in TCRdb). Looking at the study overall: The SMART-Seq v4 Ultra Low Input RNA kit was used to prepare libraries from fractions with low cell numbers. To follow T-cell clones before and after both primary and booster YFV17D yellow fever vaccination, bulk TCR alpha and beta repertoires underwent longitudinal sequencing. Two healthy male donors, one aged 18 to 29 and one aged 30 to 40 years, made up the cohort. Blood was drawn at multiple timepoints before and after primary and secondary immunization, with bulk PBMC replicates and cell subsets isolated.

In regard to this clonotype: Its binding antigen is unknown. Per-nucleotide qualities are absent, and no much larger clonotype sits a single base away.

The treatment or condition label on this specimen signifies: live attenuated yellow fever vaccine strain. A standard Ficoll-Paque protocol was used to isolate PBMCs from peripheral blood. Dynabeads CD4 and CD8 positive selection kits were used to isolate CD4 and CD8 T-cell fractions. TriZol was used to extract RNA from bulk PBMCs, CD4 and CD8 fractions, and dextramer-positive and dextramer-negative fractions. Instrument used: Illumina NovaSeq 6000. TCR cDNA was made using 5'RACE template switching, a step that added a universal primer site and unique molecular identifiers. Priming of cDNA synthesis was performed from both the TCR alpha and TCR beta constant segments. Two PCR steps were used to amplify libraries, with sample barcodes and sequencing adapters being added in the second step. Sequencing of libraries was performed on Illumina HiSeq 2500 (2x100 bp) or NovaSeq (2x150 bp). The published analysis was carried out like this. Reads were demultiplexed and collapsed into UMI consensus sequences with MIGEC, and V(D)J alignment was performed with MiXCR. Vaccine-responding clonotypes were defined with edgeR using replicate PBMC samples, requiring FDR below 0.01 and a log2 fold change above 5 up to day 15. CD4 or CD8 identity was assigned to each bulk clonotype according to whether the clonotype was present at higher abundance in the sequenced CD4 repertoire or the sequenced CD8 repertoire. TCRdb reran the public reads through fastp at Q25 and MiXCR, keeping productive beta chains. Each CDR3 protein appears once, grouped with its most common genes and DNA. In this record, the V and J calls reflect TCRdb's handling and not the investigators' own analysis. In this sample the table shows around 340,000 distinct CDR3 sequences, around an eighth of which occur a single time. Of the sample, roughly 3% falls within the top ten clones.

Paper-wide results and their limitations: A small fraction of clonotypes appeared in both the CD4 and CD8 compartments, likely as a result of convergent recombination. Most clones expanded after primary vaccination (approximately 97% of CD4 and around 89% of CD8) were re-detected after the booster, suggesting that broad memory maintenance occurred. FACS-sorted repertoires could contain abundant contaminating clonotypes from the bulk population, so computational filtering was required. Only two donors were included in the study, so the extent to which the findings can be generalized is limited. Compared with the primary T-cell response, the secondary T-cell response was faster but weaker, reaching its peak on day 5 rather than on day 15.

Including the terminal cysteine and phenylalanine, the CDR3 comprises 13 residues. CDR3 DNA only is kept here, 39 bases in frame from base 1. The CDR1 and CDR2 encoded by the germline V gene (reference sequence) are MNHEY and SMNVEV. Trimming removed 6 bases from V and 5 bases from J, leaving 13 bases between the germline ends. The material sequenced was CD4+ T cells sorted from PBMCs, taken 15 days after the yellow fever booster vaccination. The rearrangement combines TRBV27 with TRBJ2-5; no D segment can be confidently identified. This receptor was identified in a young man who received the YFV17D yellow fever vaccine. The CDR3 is CASSLSSWETQYF. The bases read TGTGCCAGCAGCCTATCTAGTTGGGAGACCCAGTACTTC.